What follows are 20 T cell receptor beta chains derived from one specimen sequenced in a study of T cell responses to AZD1222 COVID-19 vaccine. Profiling relied on immunoSEQ multiplex PCR, and the TCRdb table lists in-frame clones only, not all of them. The repertoire holds 45,000 to 55,000 clones, with approximately 79% as singletons. The specimen comprised peripheral blood, sampled on day 0 of AZD1222 vaccination. These receptors came from an adult in good health.

This clone was detected a few times. V and J are TRBV7-9 and TRBJ1-1; 7 positions match TRBD1. CDR1 is SEHNR, CDR2 FQNEAQ, per germline (reference sequence). V was pared by 5 bases and J by 2 bases, with 8 bases of the junction left unmatched. This CDR3 spans 15 amino acids. The CDR3 coding sequence is TGTGCCAGCAGCCCCGTCAGGGGGTATAACACTGAAGCTTTCTTT. Translating gives CASSPVRGYNTEAFF.

As to this clone: Relative to the germline gene, one junction end is altered; a read error may explain this. V and J are TRBV6-5 and TRBJ2-3; no clear D gene. The germline V gene has CDR1 MNHEY and CDR2 SVGAGI. The CDR3 contains 12 residues. The CDR3 DNA reads TGTGCCAGCAGCTCGTTGGACGGATCACACACCTTT. Translation: CASSSLDGSHTF.

The CDR3 sequence: CASRDYNEQFF. The CDR3 DNA reads as TGTGCCAGCAGGGACTACAATGAGCAGTTCTTC. The chain combines TRBV6-5 with TRBJ2-1; D gene ambiguous. Germline values: CDR1 MNHEY, CDR2 SVGAGI. The CDR3 sequence is 11 residues long. V lost 6 bases and J 3 bases, leaving 3 bases between the germline ends.

The chain is built from TRBV28 and TRBJ2-5; D is unclear. Trimming cost V 2 bases and J 2 bases, with 3 bases left between them. CDR1 and CDR2 (germline): MDHEN, SYDVKM. The CDR3 spans 12 residues. The CDR3 sequence is CASSLIQETQYF. The CDR3 region has the DNA TGTGCCAGCAGTTTAATTCAAGAGACCCAGTACTTC.

The chain joins TRBV7-2 to TRBJ2-5; D possibly corresponds to TRBD2 (6 bases). Deletions cut 5 bases from V and 5 bases from J, with 18 bases between. Germline loops: CDR1 SGHTA, CDR2 FQGNSA. The CDR3 length is 15 residues. Here the CDR3 DNA reads TGTGCCAGCAGCCCGGGCGGGACCCCGGGGGAGACCCAGTACTTC. Its protein is CASSPGGTPGETQYF.

The V gene is TRBV24-1, the J gene TRBJ1-1; no firm D call. Germline CDR1 is KGHDR and CDR2 is SFDVKD. The CDR3 extends over 13 amino acids. Trimming took 9 bases from V and 1 from J, leaving 11 bases between them. The DNA of the CDR3 is TGTGCCACCGGTGCGGAGGGGAACACTGAAGCTTTCTTT. This gives the protein CATGAEGNTEAFF.

J is TRBJ2-1 and V is TRBV7-9; 8 bases line up with TRBD2. With 5 bases clipped from V and 1 base from J, the junction kept 7 bases outside the gene matches. The CDR3 has 16 amino acids. Per germline, CDR1 SEHNR and CDR2 FQNEAQ (reference sequence). CDR3 DNA: TGTGCCAGCAGCCCTTACCCGGGGGGGTCCTACAATGAGCAGTTCTTC. It specifies CASSPYPGGSYNEQFF.

The CDR3 DNA reads TGCGCCAGCAGCCAAGATCCGGGGACAGTAAACACTGAAGCTTTCTTT. It is translated as CASSQDPGTVNTEAFF. The rearrangement joins TRBV4-3 to TRBJ1-1; 7 bases match TRBD1. Losses at the gene ends were 0 bases for V and 2 bases for J; bases not matched to a gene: 6. The CDR3 consists of 16 residues. CDR1 and CDR2 (germline): LGHNA, YSLEER.

This rearrangement joins TRBV3-1 (or the pseudogene TRBV3-2) to TRBJ1-2; a possible D gene is TRBD1 (5 bases). This CDR3 has 14 residues. CDR1 is LGHDT, CDR2 YNNKEL, per germline (reference sequence). The germline V and J ends were trimmed by 5 bases and 4 bases, with 14 bases remaining between them. CDR3 in amino acids: CASSNGAGGYGYTF. The CDR3 DNA is TGTGCCAGCAGCAACGGGGCGGGGGGCTATGGCTACACCTTC.

The chain combines TRBV28 with TRBJ1-5; a possible D gene is TRBD1 (6 bases). Germline V gives CDR1 MDHEN, CDR2 SYDVKM. CDR3 length equals 15 residues. The V and J ends lost 7 bases and 5 bases respectively, with 18 bases between them. CDR3 sequence (DNA): TGTGCCAGCACCAACAGGGAAGGGGAGTATCAGCCCCAGCATTTT. Its protein product is CASTNREGEYQPQHF.

This rearrangement joins TRBV5-6 to TRBJ1-1, with no clear D. Germline V gene data show CDR1 as SGHDT and CDR2 as YYEEEE. The ends were cut back, 0 bases at V and 5 bases at J, with 8 bases in the middle. This CDR3 has 13 residues. Here the CDR3 reads CASSLVGSTEAFF. The CDR3 DNA follows: TGTGCCAGCAGCTTGGTGGGTAGTACTGAAGCTTTCTTT.

The V gene is TRBV29-1, the J gene TRBJ2-5; 11 bases align to TRBD1. The trim removed 4 bases at V and 5 bases at J, leaving 6 bases unmatched. Germline CDR1 is SQVTM and CDR2 is ANQGSEA. The CDR3 has 14 amino acids. The CDR3 bases are TGCAGCGTTGGGGGACAGGGGGGTTGGGAGACCCAGTACTTC. Residues: CSVGGQGGWETQYF.

The chain uses TRBV19 and TRBJ1-4; D is possibly TRBD1 (6 bases). The CDR3 contains 13 residues. Per germline, CDR1 LNHDA and CDR2 SQIVND (reference sequence). Trimming removed 10 bases at V and 7 bases at J, with 16 bases between. This chain's CDR3 is CATRGRGFEKLFF. The CDR3 region has the DNA TGTGCCACCAGGGGCAGGGGTTTTGAAAAACTGTTTTTT. The full variable domain, with the rest looked up from reference TRBV19 and TRBJ1-4, is DGGITQSPKYLFRKEGQNVTLSCEQNLNHDAMYWYRQDPGQGLRLIYYSQIVNDFQKGDIAEGYSVSREKKESFPLTVTSAQKNPTAFYLCATRGRGFEKLFFGSGTQLSVL.

The J gene is TRBJ2-3, the V gene TRBV7-9; D unresolved. Germline values: CDR1 SEHNR, CDR2 FQNEAQ (reference sequence). Trimming removed 5 bases from V and 0 bases from J, with 18 bases in between. This CDR3 is 17 amino acids long. The CDR3 region has the DNA TGTGCCAGCAGCACGAGGACCAGCGCCCCCAGCACAGATACGCAGTATTTT. Its protein product is CASSTRTSAPSTDTQYF.

The V call is TRBV5-1, the J call TRBJ2-1; D possibly uses TRBD1 or TRBD2 (5 bases each). This CDR3 contains 17 residues. Germline CDR1 SGHRS, CDR2 YFSETQ. Trimming took off 0 bases at V and 0 bases at J, with 13 bases between the two ends. Written as DNA, the CDR3 is TGCGCCAGCAGCTTGGCTCCGGGGCTCAGCTCCTACAATGAGCAGTTCTTC. Translated, it gives CASSLAPGLSSYNEQFF. Combining the CDR3 with reference TRBV5-1 and TRBJ2-1 gives the whole variable domain KAGVTQTPRYLIKTRGQQVTLSCSPISGHRSVSWYQQTPGQGLQFLFEYFSETQRNKGNFPGRFSGRQFSNSRSEMNVSTLELGDSALYLCASSLAPGLSSYNEQFFGPGTRLTVL.

CDR3 sequence: CASSESGKGRTEAFF. The CDR3 DNA follows: TGTGCCAGCAGTGAATCGGGGAAAGGGAGGACTGAAGCTTTCTTT. The J gene is TRBJ1-1, the V gene TRBV25-1; no clear D gene. Between the trimmed V and J ends, which lost 1 base and 5 bases, there was a span of 14 bases. Germline CDR1 reads MGHDK; CDR2 reads SYGVNS. There are 15 residues in the CDR3.

V is TRBV10-2 and J is TRBJ1-6; possible D gene TRBD1, 6 bases. This CDR3 region has 16 residues. Germline V lookup: CDR1 WSHSY, CDR2 SAAADI. V gave up 0 bases and J gave up 3 bases, with 9 bases separating them. Here the CDR3 DNA reads TGCGCCAGCAGTGAGTCGACGGGACACTATAATTCACCCCTCCACTTT. Translating it yields CASSESTGHYNSPLHF.

V gene TRBV29-1 combines with J gene TRBJ1-1; D unresolved. Germline V gives CDR1 SQVTM, CDR2 ANQGSEA. The ends were cut back, 7 bases at V and 7 bases at J, with 13 bases in the middle. CDR3 length equals 11 residues. The DNA for the CDR3 is TGCAGCGCCTCCCTTACACGTGAAGCTTTCTTT. Protein: CSASLTREAFF.

This sequence joins TRBV6-5 and TRBJ2-7; D possibly uses TRBD1 or TRBD2 (6 bases each). CDR3 size: 14 residues. Trimming took 6 bases from V and 2 from J, leaving 14 bases between them. Germline assignment: CDR1 MNHEY and CDR2 SVGAGI. The DNA for the CDR3 is TGTGCCAGCAGAGCTCCGGGGGCAGCCTACGAGCAGTACTTC. Protein product: CASRAPGAAYEQYF.

This chain uses TRBV19 with TRBJ2-5; tentatively, D is TRBD2 (5 bases). The CDR3 runs to 16 residues. V lost 0 bases, J lost 0 bases, and 11 bases lay in between. Per germline, CDR1 LNHDA and CDR2 SQIVND (reference sequence). The DNA of the CDR3 is TGTGCCAGTAGTATAGACTCCGGGATTTACCAAGAGACCCAGTACTTC. Its translation is CASSIDSGIYQETQYF. The complete variable domain, with remaining parts taken from reference TRBV19 and TRBJ2-5, reads DGGITQSPKYLFRKEGQNVTLSCEQNLNHDAMYWYRQDPGQGLRLIYYSQIVNDFQKGDIAEGYSVSREKKESFPLTVTSAQKNPTAFYLCASSIDSGIYQETQYFGPGTRLLVL.